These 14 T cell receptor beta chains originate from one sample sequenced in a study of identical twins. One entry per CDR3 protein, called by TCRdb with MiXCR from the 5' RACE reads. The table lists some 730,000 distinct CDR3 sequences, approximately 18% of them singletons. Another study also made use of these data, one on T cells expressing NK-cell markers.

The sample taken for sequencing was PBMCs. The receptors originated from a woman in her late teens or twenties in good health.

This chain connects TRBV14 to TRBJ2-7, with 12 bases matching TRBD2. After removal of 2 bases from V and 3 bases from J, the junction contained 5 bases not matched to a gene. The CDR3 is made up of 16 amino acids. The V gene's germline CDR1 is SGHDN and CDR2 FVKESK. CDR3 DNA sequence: TGTGCCAGCAGCCAAAAACTAGCGGGAGGCCTCTACGAGCAGTACTTC. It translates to CASSQKLAGGLYEQYF.

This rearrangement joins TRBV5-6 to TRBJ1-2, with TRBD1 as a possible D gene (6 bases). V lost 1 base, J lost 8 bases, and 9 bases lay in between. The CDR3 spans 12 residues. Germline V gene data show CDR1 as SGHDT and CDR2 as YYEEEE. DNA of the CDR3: TGTGCCAGCAGCTTGCCTGGGGGCGGCTACACCTTC. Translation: CASSLPGGGYTF.

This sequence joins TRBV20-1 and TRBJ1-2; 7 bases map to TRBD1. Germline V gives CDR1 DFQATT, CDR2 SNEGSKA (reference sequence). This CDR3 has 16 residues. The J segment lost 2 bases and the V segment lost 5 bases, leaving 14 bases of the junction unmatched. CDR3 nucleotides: TGCAGTGCTCACAGGGGTGGCTGGGACCGAAACTATGGCTACACCTTC. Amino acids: CSAHRGGWDRNYGYTF.

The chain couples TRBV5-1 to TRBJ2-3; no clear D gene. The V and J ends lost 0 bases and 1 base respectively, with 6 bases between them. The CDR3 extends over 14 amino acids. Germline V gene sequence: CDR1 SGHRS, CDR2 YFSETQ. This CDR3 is CASSLAEGTDTQYF. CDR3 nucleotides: TGCGCCAGCAGCTTGGCCGAGGGCACAGATACGCAGTATTTT.

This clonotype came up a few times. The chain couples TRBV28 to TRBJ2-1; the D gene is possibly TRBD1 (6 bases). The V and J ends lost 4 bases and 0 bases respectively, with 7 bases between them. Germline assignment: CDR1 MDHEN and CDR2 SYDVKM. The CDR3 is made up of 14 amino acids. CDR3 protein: CASSSGDSYNEQFF. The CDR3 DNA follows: TGTGCCAGCAGTTCAGGGGACTCCTACAATGAGCAGTTCTTC.

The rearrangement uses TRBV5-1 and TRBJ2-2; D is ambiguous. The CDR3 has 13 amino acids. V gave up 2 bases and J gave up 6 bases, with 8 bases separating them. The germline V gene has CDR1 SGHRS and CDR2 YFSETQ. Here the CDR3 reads CASSFAGAGELFF. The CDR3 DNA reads TGCGCCAGCAGCTTTGCCGGCGCCGGGGAGCTGTTTTTT.

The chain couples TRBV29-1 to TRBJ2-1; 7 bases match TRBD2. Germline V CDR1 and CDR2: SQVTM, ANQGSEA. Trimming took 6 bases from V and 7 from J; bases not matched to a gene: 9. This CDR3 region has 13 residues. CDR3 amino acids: CSVRDWGGNEQFF. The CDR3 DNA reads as TGCAGCGTCCGGGACTGGGGGGGTAATGAGCAGTTCTTC.

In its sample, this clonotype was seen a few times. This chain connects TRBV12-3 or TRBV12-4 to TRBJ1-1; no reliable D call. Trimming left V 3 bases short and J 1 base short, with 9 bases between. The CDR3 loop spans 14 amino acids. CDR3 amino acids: CASSFLGTNTEAFF. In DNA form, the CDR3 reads TGTGCCAGCAGTTTCCTGGGAACGAACACTGAAGCTTTCTTT.

The CDR3 loop reads CASSSRRTSGSLGYNEQFF. CDR3 in DNA: TGTGCCAGCAGCTCGCGCCGGACTAGCGGGAGTTTAGGCTACAATGAGCAGTTCTTC. The chain couples TRBV5-6 to TRBJ2-1; 13 bases line up with TRBD2. This CDR3 has 19 residues. Germline V gives CDR1 SGHDT, CDR2 YYEEEE. V lost 3 bases to trimming and J lost 3 bases; unmatched junction nucleotides: 12. The full variable domain, in which reference TRBV5-6 and TRBJ2-1 provide the parts outside the CDR3, is DAGVTQSPTHLIKTRGQQVTLRCSPKSGHDTVSWYQQALGQGPQFIFQYYEEEERQRGNFPDRFSGHQFPNYSSELNVNALLLGDSALYLCASSSRRTSGSLGYNEQFFGPGTRLTVL.

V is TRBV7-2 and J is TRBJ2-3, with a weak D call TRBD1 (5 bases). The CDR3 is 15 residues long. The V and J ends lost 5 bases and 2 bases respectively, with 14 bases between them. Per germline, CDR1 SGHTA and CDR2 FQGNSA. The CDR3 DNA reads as TGTGCCAGCAGCGCCCGACAGCTCTACACAGATACGCAGTATTTT. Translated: CASSARQLYTDTQYF.

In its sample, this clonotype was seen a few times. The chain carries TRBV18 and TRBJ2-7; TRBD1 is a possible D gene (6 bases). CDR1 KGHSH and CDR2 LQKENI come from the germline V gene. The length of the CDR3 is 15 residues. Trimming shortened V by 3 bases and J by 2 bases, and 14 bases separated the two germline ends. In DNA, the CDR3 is TGTGCCAGCTCACCCAATGGACAGAAAGCCTACGAGCAGTACTTC. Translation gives CASSPNGQKAYEQYF. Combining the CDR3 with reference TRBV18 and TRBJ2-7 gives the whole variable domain NAGVMQNPRHLVRRRGQEARLRCSPMKGHSHVYWYRQLPEEGLKFMVYLQKENIIDESGMPKERFSAEFPKEGPSILRIQQVVRGDSAAYFCASSPNGQKAYEQYFGPGTRLTVT.

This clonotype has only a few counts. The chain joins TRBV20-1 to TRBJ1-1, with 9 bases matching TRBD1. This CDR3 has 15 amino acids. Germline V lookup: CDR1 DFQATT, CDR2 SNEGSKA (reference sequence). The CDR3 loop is CRGQGRDRGNTEAFF. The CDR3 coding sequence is TGCAGGGGACAGGGAAGAGATCGTGGGAACACTGAAGCTTTCTTT.

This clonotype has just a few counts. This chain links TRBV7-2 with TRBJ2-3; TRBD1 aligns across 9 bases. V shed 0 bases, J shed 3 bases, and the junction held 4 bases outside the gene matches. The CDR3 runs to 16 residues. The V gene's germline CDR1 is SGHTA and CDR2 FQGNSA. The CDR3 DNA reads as TGTGCCAGCAGCTTAGCCGGGACAGGGAGGACAGATACGCAGTATTTT. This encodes CASSLAGTGRTDTQYF.

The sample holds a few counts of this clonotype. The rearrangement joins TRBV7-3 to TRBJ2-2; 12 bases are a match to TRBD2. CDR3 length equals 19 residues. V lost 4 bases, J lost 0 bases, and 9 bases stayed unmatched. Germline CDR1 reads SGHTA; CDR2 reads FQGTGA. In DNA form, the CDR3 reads TGTGCCAGCAGCTCTCCCCCGACTAGCGGGGGTACGAACACCGGGGAGCTGTTTTTT. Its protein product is CASSSPPTSGGTNTGELFF.